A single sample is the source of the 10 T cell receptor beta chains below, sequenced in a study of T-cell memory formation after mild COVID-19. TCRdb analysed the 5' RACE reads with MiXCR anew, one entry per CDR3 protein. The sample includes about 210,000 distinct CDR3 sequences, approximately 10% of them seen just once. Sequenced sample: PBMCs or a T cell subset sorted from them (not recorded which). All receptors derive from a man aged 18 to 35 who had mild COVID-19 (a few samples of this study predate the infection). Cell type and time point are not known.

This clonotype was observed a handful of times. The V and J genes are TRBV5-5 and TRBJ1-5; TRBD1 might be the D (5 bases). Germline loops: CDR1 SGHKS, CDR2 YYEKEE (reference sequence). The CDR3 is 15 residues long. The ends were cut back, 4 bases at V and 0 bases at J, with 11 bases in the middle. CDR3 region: CASSQDILSNQPQHF. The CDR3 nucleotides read TGTGCCAGCAGCCAGGACATCCTTAGCAATCAGCCCCAGCATTTT.

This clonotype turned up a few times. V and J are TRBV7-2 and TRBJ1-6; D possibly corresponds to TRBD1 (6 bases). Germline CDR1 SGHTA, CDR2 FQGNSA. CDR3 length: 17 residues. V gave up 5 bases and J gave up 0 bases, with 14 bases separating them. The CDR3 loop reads CASSPPGQTSYNSPLHF. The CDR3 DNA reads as TGTGCCAGCAGCCCCCCGGGACAAACCTCCTATAATTCACCCCTCCACTTT. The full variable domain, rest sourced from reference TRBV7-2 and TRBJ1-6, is GAGVSQSPSNKVTEKGKDVELRCDPISGHTALYWYRQSLGQGLEFLIYFQGNSAPDKSGLPSDRFSAERTGGSVSTLTIQRTQQEDSAVYLCASSPPGQTSYNSPLHFGNGTRLTVT.

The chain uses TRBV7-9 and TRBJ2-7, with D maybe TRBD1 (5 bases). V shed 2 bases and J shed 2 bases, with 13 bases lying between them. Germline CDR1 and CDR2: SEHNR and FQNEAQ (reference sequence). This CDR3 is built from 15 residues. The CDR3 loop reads CASSLIRAQTYEQYF. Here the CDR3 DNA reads TGTGCCAGCAGCTTAATCAGGGCCCAGACCTACGAGCAGTACTTC.

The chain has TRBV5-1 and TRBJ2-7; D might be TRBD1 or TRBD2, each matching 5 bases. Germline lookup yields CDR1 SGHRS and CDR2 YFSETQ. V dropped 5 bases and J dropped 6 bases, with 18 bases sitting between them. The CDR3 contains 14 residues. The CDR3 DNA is TGCGCCAGCAGTGCAGCACCAGGGAGTCCCGAGCAGTACGTC. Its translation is CASSAAPGSPEQYV.

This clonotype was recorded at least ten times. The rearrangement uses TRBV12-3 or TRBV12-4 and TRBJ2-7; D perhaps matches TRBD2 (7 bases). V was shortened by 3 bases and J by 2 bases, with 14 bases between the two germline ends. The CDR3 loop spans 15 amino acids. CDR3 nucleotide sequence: TGTGCCAGCAGTTTTGGGGGGGGCCGGACCTACGAGCAGTACTTC. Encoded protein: CASSFGGGRTYEQYF.

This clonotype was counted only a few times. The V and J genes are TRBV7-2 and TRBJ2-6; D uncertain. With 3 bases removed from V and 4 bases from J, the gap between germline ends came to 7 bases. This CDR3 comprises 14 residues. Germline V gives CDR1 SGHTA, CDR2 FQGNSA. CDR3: CASSLDLGANVLTF. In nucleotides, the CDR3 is TGTGCCAGCAGCTTGGACCTCGGGGCCAACGTCCTGACTTTC.

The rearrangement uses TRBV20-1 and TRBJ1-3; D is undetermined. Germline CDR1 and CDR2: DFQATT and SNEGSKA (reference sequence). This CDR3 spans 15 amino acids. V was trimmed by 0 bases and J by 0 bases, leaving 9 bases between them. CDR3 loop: CSARDRQSSGNTIYF. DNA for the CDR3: TGCAGTGCTAGAGATCGCCAGTCCTCTGGAAACACCATATATTTT.

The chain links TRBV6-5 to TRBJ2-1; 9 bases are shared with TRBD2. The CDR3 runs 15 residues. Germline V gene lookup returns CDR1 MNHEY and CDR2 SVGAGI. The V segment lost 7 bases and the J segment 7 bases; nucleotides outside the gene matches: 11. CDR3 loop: CASKEAGGLGNEQFF. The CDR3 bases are TGTGCCAGCAAAGAAGCGGGGGGCCTGGGGAATGAGCAGTTCTTC.

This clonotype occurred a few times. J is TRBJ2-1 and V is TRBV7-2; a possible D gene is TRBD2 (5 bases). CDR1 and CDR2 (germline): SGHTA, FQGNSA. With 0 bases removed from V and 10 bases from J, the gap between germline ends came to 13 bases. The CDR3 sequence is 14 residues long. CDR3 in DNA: TGTGCCAGCAGCTTAGCGAGGGTGAACCGAGAGCAGTTCTTC. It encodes CASSLARVNREQFF.

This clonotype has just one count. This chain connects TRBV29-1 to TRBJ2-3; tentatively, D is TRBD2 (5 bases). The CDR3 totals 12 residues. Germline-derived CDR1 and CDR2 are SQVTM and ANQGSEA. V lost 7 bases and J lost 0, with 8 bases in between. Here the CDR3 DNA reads TGCAGCGGGCGGACTAGCACAGATACGCAGTATTTT. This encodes CSGRTSTDTQYF.